This T cell receptor (beta chain) was obtained from a study of OX40 agonist ivuxolimab in advanced cancers. Context from the whole study: Ivuxolimab was an agonistic, fully human IgG2 monoclonal antibody directed against OX40 (CD134), a costimulatory receptor. Intravenous ivuxolimab was administered to patients every 2 weeks at six dose levels: 0.01, 0.1, 0.3, 1.5, 3 and 10 mg/kg. Patients were allowed to have had prior anti-PD-1, anti-PD-L1 or anti-CTLA-4 therapy, and around 40% of the dose-escalation patients had previously received checkpoint inhibitors. Peripheral TCRbeta sequencing was intended to test whether TCR sequence diversity was altered and clonal T-cell expansion was caused by ivuxolimab. Partial responses occurred in three dose-escalation patients: two with cutaneous melanoma and one with hepatocellular carcinoma. In the dose-escalation cohort, more than 75% of patients were male, and the mean age was roughly 60 years, with a range of about 20 to 90. Of the 50 to 55 patients in dose escalation, about 20 had hepatocellular carcinoma, approximately 15 had melanoma, 9 had renal cell carcinoma and 9 had head and neck cancer. The paper covers the monotherapy dose-escalation part of the phase I ivuxolimab trial, which included N = 52 patients.

The paper's findings and limits, for the study overall: At doses of 0.1 to 3.0 mg/kg, clonal expansion of both CD4+ and CD8+ T cells in blood was seen between baseline and week 6. Low levels of normalized T-cell clonal expansion were also seen in some patients who did not respond. In the 0.1-3.0 mg/kg groups, partial responders were among the patients with the lowest normalized peripheral clonal expansion, particularly in CD8+ T cells. On average, CD8+ T cells showed more expanded clones than CD4+ T cells after ivuxolimab. The antigen specificity of the peripheral T cells that underwent clonal expansion was not determined.

As for this clone: Its cognate antigen has yet to be identified. No quality values exist for individual bases; no much larger clone is one base distant.

As encoded in the germline V gene, CDR1 is SGHAT while CDR2 is FQNNGV. V was cut back by 3 bases and J by 0 bases, leaving a gap of 11 bases between them. The CDR3 runs 15 amino acids, cysteine and phenylalanine included. Just the 45-base CDR3 DNA is kept, in frame starting at base 1. Genomic DNA was extracted from sorted cells for sequencing of the TCRbeta CDR3 region. TCRbeta CDR3 regions were sequenced using the immunoSEQ Assay. The table comes from immuneACCESS by way of TCRdb, which keeps in-frame sequences with V and J called. Part of the clones is missing from these tables; in studies checked, under half for an unresolved V gene and the rest for unknown reasons. The table for this sample lists approximately 59,000 clones; roughly nine tenths of them were counted only once. The ten largest make up roughly 0.76% of the sample. The trial excluded patients who had a history of autoimmune disease or were on systemic immunosuppression. In every dose cohort, peripheral blood was drawn for TCR sequencing at baseline, cycle 4 day 1, and cycle 7 day 1. The samples were drawn from a first-in-human, open-label, multicenter phase I dose-escalation trial of ivuxolimab. Adults with locally advanced or metastatic head and neck squamous cell, hepatocellular, melanoma or renal cell carcinoma were enrolled in the trial. Before TCR sequencing, CD4+ T cells and CD8+ T cells from peripheral blood were sorted into separate populations.

This chain is built from TRBV11-2 and TRBJ1-1; there is no confident call for the D gene. This specimen was CD4+ or CD8+ T cells sorted from blood, taken in a trial of the OX40 agonist ivuxolimab. This sequence was found in an adult with an advanced solid tumor such as melanoma, head and neck, liver or kidney cancer. The DNA is as follows: TGTGCCAGCAGCTTTTTTAGCCAGATGAACACTGAAGCTTTCTTT. This yields the protein CASSFFSQMNTEAFF. With the rest looked up from the reference TRBV11-2 and TRBJ1-1 genes rather than sequenced, the full variable domain is EAGVAQSPRYKIIEKRQSVAFWCNPISGHATLYWYQQILGQGPKLLIQFQNNGVVDDSQLPKDRFSAERLKGVDSTLKIQPAKLEDSAVYLCASSFFSQMNTEAFFGQGTRLTVV.